This entry lists 26 T cell receptor beta chains sequenced from one sample in a study of T cell clonotyping in hematopoietic cell transplantation. Time point indicated: recipient sample about 28 days before transplant, after cytoreduction. Sequencing used immunoSEQ multiplex PCR; TCRdb keeps in-frame clones, though not all of them. The sample contains roughly 30,000 clones, approximately 81% of which appear only once. This sample comprised peripheral blood mononuclear cells, obtained before stem cell transplant. The receptors derive from a man aged 35-49 years with acute myeloid leukemia. Some clones in this sample may be carry-over from other donors' samples.

This chain connects TRBV28 to TRBJ1-6; TRBD1 might be the D (6 bases). The CDR3 length is 17 residues. V was clipped by 4 bases and J by 7 bases, with 20 bases between them. From germline, CDR1 is MDHEN and CDR2 SYDVKM. Written as DNA, the CDR3 is TGTGCCAGCAGTTCCCTCGTTGGACAGCTGATCAATTCACCCCTCCACTTT. It is translated as CASSSLVGQLINSPLHF.

This clone was counted once. The chain links TRBV7-3 to TRBJ2-2, with 7 bases that match TRBD1. The germline V gene encodes CDR1 SGHTA and CDR2 FQGTGA. CDR3 length: 16 amino acids. The V gene end was trimmed by 4 bases and the J gene end by 5 bases; junction bases not matched to a gene: 10. DNA for the CDR3: TGTGCCAGCAGCTATACCCCCGACAGGGAGACCGGGGAGCTGTTTTTT. Amino acid sequence: CASSYTPDRETGELFF.

Turning to this clone: One junction end disagrees with the germline gene, perhaps due to a read error. The rearrangement links TRBV7-2 to TRBJ1-1, with D uncertain. Germline CDR1 reads SGHTA; CDR2 reads FQGNSA. This CDR3 is built from 14 residues. The CDR3 sequence is CASSLDAGNTETFF. The CDR3 coding sequence is TGTGCCAGCAGCTTAGACGCAGGCAACACTGAAACTTTCTTT.

The J gene is TRBJ2-2, the V gene TRBV7-2; D is perhaps TRBD2 (6 bases). The germline CDR1 and CDR2 sequences are SGHTA and FQGNSA. The V gene lost 3 bases and the J gene lost 5 bases, with 13 bases spanning the gap. The CDR3 loop spans 15 amino acids. The CDR3 DNA sequence: TGTGCCAGCAGCTTGGGGCGGGGATGGACCGGGGAGCTGTTTTTT. It codes for CASSLGRGWTGELFF.

V gene TRBV6-6 combines with J gene TRBJ1-5; TRBD1 matches at 7 bases. The germline CDR1 and CDR2 sequences are MNHNY and SVGAGI (reference sequence). CDR3 length: 15 amino acids. Germline trimming cut 10 bases from V and 6 bases from J; bases unmatched to any gene: 15. DNA of the CDR3: TGTGCCACCCTCCAGGTTCCAGGGGGGTTTCAGCCCCAGCATTTT. This gives the protein CATLQVPGGFQPQHF.

This clone was observed once. The chain couples TRBV30 to TRBJ2-7; no reliable D call. CDR1 is GTSNPN and CDR2 is SVGIG in the germline V gene (reference sequence). V lost 0 bases and J 10 bases, leaving 19 bases between the germline ends. The CDR3 consists of 14 residues. CDR3 bases: TGTGCCTGGAGTGTAAGCCGGACCTCCCGGTTCCAGTACTTC. This translates into CAWSVSRTSRFQYF.

CDR3 nucleotides: TGTGCCAGCAGTGACGGTATCGTCCAGAGCTCCTACAATGAGCAGTTCTTC. Translating gives CASSDGIVQSSYNEQFF. The V and J genes are TRBV2 and TRBJ2-1; D is undetermined. This CDR3 has 17 amino acids. V lost 3 bases and J 0 bases, leaving 15 bases between the germline ends. Per the germline V gene, CDR1 is SNHLY and CDR2 is FYNNEI.

This clone has only a few counts. CDR3 sequence reads: CASSVEGAMGTEAFF. DNA of the CDR3: TGTGCCAGCAGTGTCGAGGGGGCGATGGGCACTGAAGCTTTCTTT. The chain is built from TRBV6-1 and TRBJ1-1; 7 bases match TRBD1. Per germline, CDR1 MNHNS and CDR2 SASEGT. The CDR3 runs to 15 residues. With V trimmed by 4 bases and J by 4 bases, 9 bases remained unmatched.

The chain couples TRBV10-3 to TRBJ2-1, with 10 positions matching TRBD2. The V and J ends lost 8 bases and 5 bases, in that order; junction bases with no gene match: 3. The CDR3 extends over 13 amino acids. CDR1 is ENHRY and CDR2 is SYGVKD in the germline V gene. In nucleotides, the CDR3 is TGTGCCATCGGAGGACTAGCGGACAATGAGCAGTTCTTC. Translation: CAIGGLADNEQFF.

CDR3 residues: CASSSGQGPIYSYEQYF. The CDR3, as DNA: TGTGCCAGCAGCTCCGGACAGGGGCCAATCTACTCCTACGAGCAGTACTTC. The chain carries TRBV7-9 and TRBJ2-7; TRBD1 matches 9 bases. The CDR3 has 17 amino acids. Germline-derived CDR1 and CDR2 are SEHNR and FQNEAQ (reference sequence). The ends lost 4 bases at V and 0 bases at J; junction bases unmatched: 10.

This sequence joins TRBV30 and TRBJ1-5; TRBD1 might be the D (5 bases). The V gene lost 4 bases and the J gene lost 3 bases, with 16 bases spanning the gap. CDR1 is GTSNPN and CDR2 is SVGIG in the germline V gene (reference sequence). The CDR3 is 15 residues long. The CDR3 coding sequence is TGTGCCTGGACTATCGCAGGGAGCCTCAATCAGCCCCAGCATTTT. Protein: CAWTIAGSLNQPQHF.

The chain couples TRBV28 to TRBJ1-4; D is perhaps TRBD1 (5 bases). The CDR3 is 13 amino acids. V was clipped by 3 bases and J by 13 bases, with 15 bases between them. Germline lookup yields CDR1 MDHEN and CDR2 SYDVKM. The DNA for the CDR3 is TGTGCCAGCAGTTTCCCCGGACAACGAAGACTGTTTTTT. Its protein is CASSFPGQRRLFF.

In its sample, this clone was seen once. V usage is TRBV11-2 and J usage is TRBJ1-5; D is possibly TRBD1 (5 bases). Per germline, CDR1 SGHAT and CDR2 FQNNGV. Trimming stripped 5 bases from V and 5 bases from J, with 10 bases between. The CDR3 contains 13 residues. The CDR3 DNA sequence: TGTGCCAGCAGCCTGGGGGAATATCAGCCCCAGCATTTT. Its translation is CASSLGEYQPQHF. Combining the CDR3 with reference TRBV11-2 and TRBJ1-5 gives the whole variable domain EAGVAQSPRYKIIEKRQSVAFWCNPISGHATLYWYQQILGQGPKLLIQFQNNGVVDDSQLPKDRFSAERLKGVDSTLKIQPAKLEDSAVYLCASSLGEYQPQHFGDGTRLSIL.

Concerning this clone itself: A junction end diverges from the germline sequence, so it may reflect a read error. This chain connects TRBV7-7 to TRBJ2-3; 7 positions match TRBD2. The CDR3 contains 15 residues. Per germline, CDR1 SSHAT and CDR2 FNYEAQ (reference sequence). CDR3 nucleotides: TGTGCTAGCAGCTTAAGTGGGGGGGACACAGATACGCAGTATTTT. It specifies CASSLSGGDTDTQYF.

The V call is TRBV6-1, the J call TRBJ1-1; D gene uncertain. Trimming took 5 bases from V and 4 from J, leaving 11 bases between them. Germline V gives CDR1 MNHNS, CDR2 SASEGT. The CDR3 spans 13 residues. DNA for the CDR3: TGTGCCAGCAGTTTGGGGATTTCCACTGAAGCTTTCTTT. Its protein product is CASSLGISTEAFF.

The genes are TRBV7-2 and TRBJ1-1; TRBD1 agrees at 9 bases. This CDR3 comprises 14 residues. J lost 8 bases, V lost 5 bases, and 9 bases had no gene match. Germline V lookup: CDR1 SGHTA, CDR2 FQGNSA. CDR3 DNA: TGTGCCAGCAGCCCGTGGACAGGGGCACCCGAAGCTTTCTTT. It translates to CASSPWTGAPEAFF.

The V and J genes are TRBV29-1 and TRBJ2-5; TRBD1 or TRBD2 may be the D gene (5 bases each). The CDR3 covers 14 residues. Trimming took off 3 bases at V and 2 bases at J, with 13 bases between the two ends. The germline V gene encodes CDR1 SQVTM and CDR2 ANQGSEA. CDR3 amino acids: CSVEGRGPQETQYF. CDR3 DNA sequence: TGCAGCGTTGAGGGTAGGGGACCTCAAGAGACCCAGTACTTC.

A few counts support this clone. The rearrangement joins TRBV6-5 to TRBJ1-5; a weak D match, TRBD1 (5 bases). This CDR3 contains 14 residues. The V gene lost 0 bases and the J gene lost 9 bases, with 12 bases spanning the gap. The germline V gene has CDR1 MNHEY and CDR2 SVGAGI. The CDR3 protein is CASSYSRARWPQHF. The DNA of the CDR3 is TGTGCCAGCAGTTACTCCAGGGCGCGGTGGCCCCAGCATTTT.

This rearrangement joins TRBV30 to TRBJ1-6; 7 nucleotides agree with TRBD1. Germline CDR1 and CDR2: GTSNPN and SVGIG (reference sequence). This CDR3 spans 14 amino acids. V lost 3 bases to trimming and J lost 12 bases; unmatched junction nucleotides: 11. CDR3 bases: TGTGCCTGGAGGGGGGACAGCCCTATTCAACCCCTCCACTTT. It encodes CAWRGDSPIQPLHF.

This clone occurred a few times. The chain joins TRBV28 to TRBJ1-2; D gene uncertain. Germline V CDR1 and CDR2: MDHEN, SYDVKM. Between the trimmed V and J ends, which lost 4 bases and 4 bases, there was a span of 10 bases. This CDR3 has 13 residues. DNA for the CDR3: TGTGCCAGCAGTTGGACGGCTATCTATGGCTACACCTTC. Protein sequence: CASSWTAIYGYTF.

Points on this clone: Mismatch with germline at one junction end may stem from a read error. CDR3 in DNA: TGTGCCAGCAGCCTAGACCCTACAGGGGACTATGGCTACACCTTC. It is translated as CASSLDPTGDYGYTF. This chain uses TRBV11-2 with TRBJ1-2, with 7 positions matching TRBD1. CDR3 length: 15 residues. The germline V gene has CDR1 SGHAT and CDR2 FQNNGV.

This clone is a singleton in its sample. The chain recombines TRBV11-2 with TRBJ2-7, with D unresolved. The CDR3 has 17 residues. The germline gives CDR1 SGHAT, CDR2 FQNNGV. Trimming pared 4 bases from V and 0 bases from J, leaving 19 bases between. The DNA for the CDR3 is TGTGCCAGCAGCTCCCTTTATGGGGTAAGGAGCTCCTACGAGCAGTACTTC. Its protein is CASSSLYGVRSSYEQYF.

This clone was seen more than once but under ten times. V usage is TRBV28 and J usage is TRBJ1-4; D is unresolved. The germline gives CDR1 MDHEN, CDR2 SYDVKM. This CDR3 has 16 amino acids. The V end lost 6 bases, the J end lost 0 bases, and 14 bases lay between the germline ends. As DNA, the CDR3 is TGTGCCAGCAGGCGAACCCACTACTCAACTAATGAAAAACTGTTTTTT. Its translation is CASRRTHYSTNEKLFF. Filled out from reference TRBV28 and TRBJ1-4, the complete variable domain reads DVKVTQSSRYLVKRTGEKVFLECVQDMDHENMFWYRQDPGLGLRLIYFSYDVKMKEKGDIPEGYSVSREKKERFSLILESASTNQTSMYLCASRRTHYSTNEKLFFGSGTQLSVL.

The V gene is TRBV10-3, the J gene TRBJ1-2; 7 bases align to TRBD1. Germline loops: CDR1 ENHRY, CDR2 SYGVKD. The CDR3 extends over 17 amino acids. Losses at the gene ends were 2 bases for V and 0 bases for J; bases not matched to a gene: 9. The CDR3 region is CAISEEGAQGANYGYTF. The CDR3 DNA reads TGTGCCATCAGTGAGGAGGGGGCGCAGGGGGCTAACTATGGCTACACCTTC.

This clone occurred a few times. The V gene is TRBV10-3, the J gene TRBJ1-2; D uncertain. Germline values: CDR1 ENHRY, CDR2 SYGVKD. Trimming took 11 bases from V and 6 from J, leaving 13 bases between them. The CDR3 contains 11 residues. The CDR3 sequence is CAGLPFDGYTF. In DNA, the CDR3 is TGTGCCGGCCTTCCCTTCGATGGCTACACCTTC.

This sequence joins TRBV6-1 and TRBJ2-7; 8 nucleotides line up with TRBD1. The V gene's germline CDR1 is MNHNS and CDR2 SASEGT. The CDR3 is made up of 14 amino acids. Trimming at V came to 5 bases and at J to 6 bases, leaving 9 bases not matched to a gene. The CDR3 loop reads CASSKSGQGIEQYF. The CDR3 DNA reads as TGTGCCAGCAGTAAGAGCGGACAGGGCATCGAGCAGTACTTC.